Given below is one TCR beta chain in context. Produced via immunoSEQ multiplex PCR; TCRdb's table is partial and in-frame only. The sample has about 60,000 clones, around 90% seen once. Germline lookup yields CDR1 SGHTA and CDR2 FQGNSA. The V and J ends lost 5 bases and 0 bases respectively, with 11 bases between them. There are 15 residues in the CDR3. The data originate from a study of T cell changes during pregnancy in multiple sclerosis. This rearrangement joins TRBV7-2 to TRBJ1-5; a weak D match, TRBD1 (5 bases). This TCR was sampled from a female donor in good health, enrolled as a control in a pregnancy study. The sequencing used peripheral blood, collected in the third trimester of pregnancy. The DNA for the CDR3 is TGTGCCAGCAGCGCGGGGGTTTATAGCAATCAGCCCCAGCATTTT. Translated: CASSAGVYSNQPQHF.